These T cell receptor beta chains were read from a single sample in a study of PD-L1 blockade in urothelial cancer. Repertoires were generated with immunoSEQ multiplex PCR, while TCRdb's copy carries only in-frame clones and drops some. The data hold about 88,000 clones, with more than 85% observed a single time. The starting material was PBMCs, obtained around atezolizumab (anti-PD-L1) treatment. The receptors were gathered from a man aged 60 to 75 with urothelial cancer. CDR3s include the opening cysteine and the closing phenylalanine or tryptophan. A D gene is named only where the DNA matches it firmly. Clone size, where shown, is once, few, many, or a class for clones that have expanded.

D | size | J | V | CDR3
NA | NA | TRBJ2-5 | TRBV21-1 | CASSKGGGGETQYF
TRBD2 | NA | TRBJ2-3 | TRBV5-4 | CASSLGLAGGVDTQYF
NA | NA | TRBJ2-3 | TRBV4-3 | CASSHETGTSTDTQYF
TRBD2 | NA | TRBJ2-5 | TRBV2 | CASSGEREGPRETQYF
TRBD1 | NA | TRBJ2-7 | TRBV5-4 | CASSSQGYEQYF
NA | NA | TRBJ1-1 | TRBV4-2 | CASSQVPAGSTEAFF
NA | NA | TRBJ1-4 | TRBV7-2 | CASSFRGHPAGKLFF
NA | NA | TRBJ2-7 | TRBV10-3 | CAISVTGTHEQYF
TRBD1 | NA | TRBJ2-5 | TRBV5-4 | CASSLAPGQGETQYF
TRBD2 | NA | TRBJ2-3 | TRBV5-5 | CASSFGGNTDTQYF
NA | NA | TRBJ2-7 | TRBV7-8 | CASSLEVGRGYEQYF
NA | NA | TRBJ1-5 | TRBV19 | CASSIDVQGGQPQHF
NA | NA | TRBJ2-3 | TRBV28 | CASSPRGHPLDTQYF
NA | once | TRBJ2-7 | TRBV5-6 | CASSLASVYEQYF
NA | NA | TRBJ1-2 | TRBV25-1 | CASSESGRTANYGYTF
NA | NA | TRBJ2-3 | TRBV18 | CASSLRVMPDTQYF
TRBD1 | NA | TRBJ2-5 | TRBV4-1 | CASSRTGGQETQYF
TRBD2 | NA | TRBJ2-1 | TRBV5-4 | CASSKREGAYNEQFF
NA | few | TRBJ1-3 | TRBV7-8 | CASSPRLFSGGNTIYF
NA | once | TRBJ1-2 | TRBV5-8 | CASSLYQGNRYTF
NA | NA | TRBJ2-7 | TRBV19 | CASSIPRYPYEQYF
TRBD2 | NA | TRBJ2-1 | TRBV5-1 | CASSNREVSYNEQFF
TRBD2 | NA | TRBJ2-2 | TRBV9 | CASSVESTSGTGELFF
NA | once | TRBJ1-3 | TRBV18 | CASSGAPEQGNTIYF
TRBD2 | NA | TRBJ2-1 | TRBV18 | CASSPATSGGYYNEQFF
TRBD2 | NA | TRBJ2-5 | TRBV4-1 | CASSQSYSGGFQETQYF
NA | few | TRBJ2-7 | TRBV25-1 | CASSPLATLSYEQYF
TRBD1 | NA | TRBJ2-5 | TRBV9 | CASSLDRVRETQYF
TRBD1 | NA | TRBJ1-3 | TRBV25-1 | CASSAGTVSGNTIYF
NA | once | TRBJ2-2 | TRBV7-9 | CASSLRGELFF
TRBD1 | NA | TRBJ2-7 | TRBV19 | CASSTATVRDRASYEQYF
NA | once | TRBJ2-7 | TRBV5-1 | CASSPGRGYEQYF
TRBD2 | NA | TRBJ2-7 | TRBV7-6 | CASGLLLAGNYEQYF